This is a list of T cell receptor beta chains from one sample in a study of shared T cell receptors in the human thymus. Clones were sequenced by immunoSEQ multiplex PCR, and TCRdb holds only the in-frame ones, with some missing. The sample holds roughly 550,000 clones, about 80% seen once. These same records also appear under a second study, on human thymus T cells.

The specimen was thymocytes. These receptors were obtained from a boy under two years old with a congenital heart defect. Each CDR3 is given with its conserved first and last residue. A D gene is named only where the DNA matches it firmly. Clone sizes are given selectively: once, few, many, or a class where the clone is expanded.

V	D	J	size	DNA	CDR3
TRBV5-4	NA	TRBJ2-4	NA	TGTGCCAGCAGCGTGGGGACTGCCGTAGCCAAAAACATTCAGTACTTC	CASSVGTAVAKNIQYF
TRBV30	NA	TRBJ1-3	NA	TGTGCCTGGAGTGTCCGACAAGGCTCCTCTGGAAACACCATATATTTT	CAWSVRQGSSGNTIYF
TRBV19	TRBD1	TRBJ2-7	few	TGTGCCAGTAGTATTCTGTACAGGGGCGGCTACGAGCAGTACTTC	CASSILYRGGYEQYF
TRBV6-5	NA	TRBJ2-1	NA	TGTGCCAGCAGTTATAGCTCCTACAATGAGCAGTTCTTC	CASSYSSYNEQFF
TRBV4-1	TRBD2	TRBJ2-5	NA	TGCGCCAGCAGTGAGGTGGAGGGCGGGAGGGAGGGAGAGACCCAGTACTTC	CASSEVEGGREGETQYF
TRBV6-5	NA	TRBJ2-7	once	TGTGCCAGCAGTTCAGAATGGGAGAGAAGCTACGAGCAGTACTTC	CASSSEWERSYEQYF
TRBV5-1	NA	TRBJ2-5	NA	TGCGCCAGCACACCCGCAGGAGGGAGGGGGGGAGAGACCCAGTACTTC	CASTPAGGRGGETQYF
TRBV2	TRBD1	TRBJ2-7	NA	TGTGCCAGCAGCCGACAGGGAAGCTACGAGCAGTACTTC	CASSRQGSYEQYF
TRBV5-6	NA	TRBJ1-4	NA	TGTGCCAGCAGCTTGGACGGACTGAATGAAAAACTGTTTTTT	CASSLDGLNEKLFF
TRBV5-1	NA	TRBJ2-1	few	TGCGCCAGCAGCTTGGCTGCCCGCGCGCATATATCCTACAATGAGCAGTTCTTC	CASSLAARAHISYNEQFF
TRBV14	TRBD2	TRBJ2-2	NA	TGTGCCAGCAGCCAAGCTCCTGTGGGCGGGAGTCCCGGGGAGCTGTTTTTT	CASSQAPVGGSPGELFF
TRBV29-1	NA	TRBJ2-3	NA	TGCAGCGCTCCTTGTGGGGGGCGGGAGATCACAGATACGCAGTATTTT	CSAPCGGREITDTQYF
TRBV7-9	TRBD1	TRBJ2-2	NA	TGTGCCAGCAGCCCAGGGACAGGGGTAAACACCGGGGAGCTGTTTTTT	CASSPGTGVNTGELFF
TRBV29-1	TRBD1	TRBJ2-3	few	TGCAGCGTTGATGACTCCGCGACAGGGTCTGACACAGATACGCAGTATTTT	CSVDDSATGSDTDTQYF
TRBV4-2	TRBD2	TRBJ2-2	NA	TGTGCCAGCAGCCAAGATCTGGGACTAGCGGGAGTTGTTGGCACCGGGGAGCTGTTTTTT	CASSQDLGLAGVVGTGELFF